The present entry profiles one T cell receptor beta chain with its context. This entry belongs to a study of blood T cells in healthy people across ages. PBMCs, at least 7 million per sample, were isolated. A second PCR, run for roughly 7 to 11 cycles, used a sample-barcoded 5' primer plus a J-beta primer mix. TCRdb analysed the 5' RACE reads with MiXCR anew, one entry per CDR3 protein. The profile covers about 830,000 distinct CDR3 sequences, with around 62% appearing a single time and 28% taken by the ten largest. The ends were cut back, 7 bases at V and 1 base at J, with 10 bases in the middle. CDR1 and CDR2 from the germline V gene are SQVTM and ANQGSEA. This CDR3 contains 12 residues.

Material: blood. V is TRBV29-1 and J is TRBJ1-1; D is undetermined. The source of this sequence is a man aged 25 to 45 in good health. For the CDR3, the DNA is TGCAGCGCTGGACGAGGGAACACTGAAGCTTTCTTT. It yields the protein CSAGRGNTEAFF.